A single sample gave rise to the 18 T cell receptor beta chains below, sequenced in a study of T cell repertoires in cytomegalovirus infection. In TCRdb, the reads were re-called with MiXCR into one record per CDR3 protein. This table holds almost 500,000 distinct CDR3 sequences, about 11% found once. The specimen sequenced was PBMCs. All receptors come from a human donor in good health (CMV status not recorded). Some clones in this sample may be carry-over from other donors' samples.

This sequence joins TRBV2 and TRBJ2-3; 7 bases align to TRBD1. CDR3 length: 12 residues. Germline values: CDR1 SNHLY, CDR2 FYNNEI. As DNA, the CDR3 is TGTGGCACAGGGGCCAGCACAGATACGCAGTATTTT. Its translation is CGTGASTDTQYF.

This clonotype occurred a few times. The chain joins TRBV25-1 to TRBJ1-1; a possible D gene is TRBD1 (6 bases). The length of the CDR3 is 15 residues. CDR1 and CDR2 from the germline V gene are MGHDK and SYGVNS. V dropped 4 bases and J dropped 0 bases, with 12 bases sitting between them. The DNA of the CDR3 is TGTGCCAGCAGTGGATTACAGGGTATGAACACTGAAGCTTTCTTT. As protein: CASSGLQGMNTEAFF.

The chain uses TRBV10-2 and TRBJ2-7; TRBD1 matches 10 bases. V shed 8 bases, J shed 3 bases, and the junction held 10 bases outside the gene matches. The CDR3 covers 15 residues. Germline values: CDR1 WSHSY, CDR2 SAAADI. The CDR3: CASDKRDRGGYEQYF. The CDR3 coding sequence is TGCGCCAGCGACAAAAGGGACAGGGGAGGCTACGAGCAGTACTTC.

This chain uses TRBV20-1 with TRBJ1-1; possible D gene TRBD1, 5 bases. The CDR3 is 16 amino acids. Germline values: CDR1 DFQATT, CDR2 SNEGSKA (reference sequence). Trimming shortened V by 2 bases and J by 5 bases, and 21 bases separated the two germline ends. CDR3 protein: CSARWGLNRGGTEAFF. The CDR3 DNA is TGCAGTGCTAGATGGGGGTTAAATAGGGGTGGAACTGAAGCTTTCTTT.

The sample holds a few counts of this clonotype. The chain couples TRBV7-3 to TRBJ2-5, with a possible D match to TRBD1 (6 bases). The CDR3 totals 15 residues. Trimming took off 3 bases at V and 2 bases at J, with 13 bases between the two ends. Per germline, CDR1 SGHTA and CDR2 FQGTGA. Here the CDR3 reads CASSFDDRSQETQYF. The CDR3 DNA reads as TGTGCCAGCAGCTTTGATGACAGGTCGCAAGAGACCCAGTACTTC.

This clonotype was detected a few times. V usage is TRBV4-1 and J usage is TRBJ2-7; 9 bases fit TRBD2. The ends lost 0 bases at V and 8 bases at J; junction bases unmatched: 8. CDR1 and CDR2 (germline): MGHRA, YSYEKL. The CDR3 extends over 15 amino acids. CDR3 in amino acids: CASSQEAAGGRKQYF. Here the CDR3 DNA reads TGCGCCAGCAGCCAAGAAGCAGCGGGGGGACGGAAGCAGTACTTC.

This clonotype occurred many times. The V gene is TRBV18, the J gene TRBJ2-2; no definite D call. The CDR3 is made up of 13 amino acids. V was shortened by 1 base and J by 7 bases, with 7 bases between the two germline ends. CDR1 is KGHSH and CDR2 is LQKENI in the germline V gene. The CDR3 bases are TGTGCCAGCTCACCACTAGGGATCGGGGAGCTGTTTTTT. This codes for CASSPLGIGELFF.

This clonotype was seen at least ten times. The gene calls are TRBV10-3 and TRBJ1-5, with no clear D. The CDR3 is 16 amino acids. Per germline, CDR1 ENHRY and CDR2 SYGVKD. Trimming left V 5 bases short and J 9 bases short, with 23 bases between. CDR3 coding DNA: TGTGCCATCAGTAAGAACGGGAACGAAGGGTCTCTGCCCCAGCATTTT. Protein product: CAISKNGNEGSLPQHF.

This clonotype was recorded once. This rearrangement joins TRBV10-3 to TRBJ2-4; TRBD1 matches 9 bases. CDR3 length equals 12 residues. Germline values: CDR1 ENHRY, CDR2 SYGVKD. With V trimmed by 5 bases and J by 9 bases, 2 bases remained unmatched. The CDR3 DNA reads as TGTGCCATCAGTCTGGGACAGGGCATTCAGTACTTC. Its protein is CAISLGQGIQYF.

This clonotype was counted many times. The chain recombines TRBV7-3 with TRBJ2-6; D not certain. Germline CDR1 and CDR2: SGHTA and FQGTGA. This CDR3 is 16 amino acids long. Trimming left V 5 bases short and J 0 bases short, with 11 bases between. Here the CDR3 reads CASSPYYDSGANVLTF. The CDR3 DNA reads TGTGCCAGCAGCCCTTATTACGACTCTGGGGCCAACGTCCTGACTTTC.

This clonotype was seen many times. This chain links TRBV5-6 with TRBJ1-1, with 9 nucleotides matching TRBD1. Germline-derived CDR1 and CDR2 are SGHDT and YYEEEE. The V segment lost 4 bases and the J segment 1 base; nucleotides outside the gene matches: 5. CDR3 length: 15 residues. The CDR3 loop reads CASSGTGGPNTEAFF. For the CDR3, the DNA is TGTGCCAGCAGCGGAACAGGGGGCCCGAACACTGAAGCTTTCTTT.

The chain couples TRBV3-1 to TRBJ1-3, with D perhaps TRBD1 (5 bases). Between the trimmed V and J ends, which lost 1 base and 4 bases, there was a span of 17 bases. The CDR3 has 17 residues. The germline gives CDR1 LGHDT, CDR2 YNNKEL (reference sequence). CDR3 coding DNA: TGTGCCAGCAGCCAAGGGGGGACCATCACCTCGGGAAACACCATATATTTT. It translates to CASSQGGTITSGNTIYF.

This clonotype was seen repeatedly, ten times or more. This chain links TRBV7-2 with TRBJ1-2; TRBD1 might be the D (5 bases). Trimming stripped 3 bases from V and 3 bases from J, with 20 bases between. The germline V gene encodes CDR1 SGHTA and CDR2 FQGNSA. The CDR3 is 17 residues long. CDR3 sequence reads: CASSFRGRVGWDYGYTF. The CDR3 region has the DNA TGTGCCAGCAGCTTTAGGGGCAGGGTCGGCTGGGACTATGGCTACACCTTC.

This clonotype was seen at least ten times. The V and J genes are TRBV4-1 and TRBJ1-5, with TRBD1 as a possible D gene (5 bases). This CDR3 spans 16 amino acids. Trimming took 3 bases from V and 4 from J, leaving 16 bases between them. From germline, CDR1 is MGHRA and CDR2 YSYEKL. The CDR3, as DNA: TGCGCCAGCAGCCAGGACCGCGGGGGAGTAAATCAGCCCCAGCATTTT. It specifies CASSQDRGGVNQPQHF.

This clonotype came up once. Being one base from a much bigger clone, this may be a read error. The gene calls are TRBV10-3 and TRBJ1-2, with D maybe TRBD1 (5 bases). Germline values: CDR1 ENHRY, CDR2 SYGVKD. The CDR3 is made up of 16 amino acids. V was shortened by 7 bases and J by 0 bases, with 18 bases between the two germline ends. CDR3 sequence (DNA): TGTGCCATCACTGAAGACAGCTACAATCCTAACTATGGCTACACCTTC. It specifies CAITEDSYNPNYGYTF.

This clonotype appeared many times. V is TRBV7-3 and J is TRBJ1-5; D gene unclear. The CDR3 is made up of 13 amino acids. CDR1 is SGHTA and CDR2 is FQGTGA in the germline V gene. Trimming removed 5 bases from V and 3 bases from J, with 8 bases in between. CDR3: CASSGAVNQPQHF. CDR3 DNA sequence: TGTGCCAGCAGCGGAGCGGTCAATCAGCCCCAGCATTTT.

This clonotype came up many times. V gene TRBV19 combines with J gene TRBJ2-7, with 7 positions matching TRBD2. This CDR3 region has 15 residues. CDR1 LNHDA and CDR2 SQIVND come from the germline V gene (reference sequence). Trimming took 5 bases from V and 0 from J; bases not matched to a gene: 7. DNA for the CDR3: TGTGCCAGTAGTCCTACCGGCGGGGGCTCCTACGAGCAGTACTTC. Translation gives CASSPTGGGSYEQYF.

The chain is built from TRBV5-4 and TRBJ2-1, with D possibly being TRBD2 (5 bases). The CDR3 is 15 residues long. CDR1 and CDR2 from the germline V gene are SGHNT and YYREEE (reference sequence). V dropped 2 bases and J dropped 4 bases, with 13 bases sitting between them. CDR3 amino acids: CASSFGNSKYNEQFF. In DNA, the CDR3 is TGTGCCAGCAGCTTCGGGAATTCCAAATACAATGAGCAGTTCTTC.